Listed below are T cell receptor beta chains from one sample, sequenced in a study of T-cell reconstitution after alpha-beta-depleted transplantation in children. TCRdb passed the PCR reads through MiXCR, listing each CDR3 protein once. The profile covers 90,000 to 130,000 distinct CDR3 sequences, with approximately 10% appearing a single time and about 7.3% taken by the ten largest. Here the sequenced sample was PBMCs from the stem cell graft donor, taken from the stem cell graft. These receptors were collected from a human donor who donated a stem cell graft to a child with acute lymphoblastic leukemia. The CDR3 runs from the conserved cysteine through the conserved F or W. Fields, in order: CDR3 DNA, CDR3 protein, V gene, D gene, CDR3 length, clone size, J gene. A D gene is named only where the DNA matches it firmly. A clone size is listed for some rows: how often the clone was seen (once, few, many), or a class if it is expanded.

cdr3_nt: TGTGCCAGCAGCCAACCGGGCCTTTCGGAGACCCAGTACTTC
cdr3_aa: CASSQPGLSETQYF
v_call: TRBV12-3/TRBV12-4
d_call: -
cdr3_length: 14
clone_size: many
j_call: TRBJ2-5

cdr3_nt: TGTGCCACCAGCAAGGAGGACAGGTTTAACTACGAGCAGTACTTC
cdr3_aa: CATSKEDRFNYEQYF
v_call: TRBV15
d_call: TRBD1
cdr3_length: 15
clone_size: many
j_call: TRBJ2-7

cdr3_nt: TGTGCCAGCAGCTTCGAATCTATCACAGATACGCAGTATTTT
cdr3_aa: CASSFESITDTQYF
v_call: TRBV7-2
d_call: -
cdr3_length: 14
clone_size: -
j_call: TRBJ2-3

cdr3_nt: TGCAGTGCGTTACAGGGGGCCTACGAGCAGTACTTC
cdr3_aa: CSALQGAYEQYF
v_call: TRBV20-1
d_call: TRBD1
cdr3_length: 12
clone_size: many
j_call: TRBJ2-7

cdr3_nt: TGTGCCAGCAGGCCGGGACAGGGGAGCACAGATACGCAGTATTTT
cdr3_aa: CASRPGQGSTDTQYF
v_call: TRBV2
d_call: TRBD1
cdr3_length: 15
clone_size: many
j_call: TRBJ2-3

cdr3_nt: TGTGCCAGCAGCCCCGAGGGGCGTAAGCTGACTTCTTACACCTTC
cdr3_aa: CASSPEGRKLTSYTF
v_call: TRBV12-3/TRBV12-4
d_call: -
cdr3_length: 15
clone_size: many
j_call: TRBJ1-2

cdr3_nt: TGTGCCAGCTCACCACCGGGACGCCAAGAGACCCAGTACTTC
cdr3_aa: CASSPPGRQETQYF
v_call: TRBV18
d_call: -
cdr3_length: 14
clone_size: many
j_call: TRBJ2-5

cdr3_nt: TGCAGTGCTAGAGATTTACAGGGTACCGGGGAGCTGTTTTTT
cdr3_aa: CSARDLQGTGELFF
v_call: TRBV20-1
d_call: -
cdr3_length: 14
clone_size: many
j_call: TRBJ2-2

cdr3_nt: TGCAGTGCCGGGGGAGGGGAGGTCACAGATACGCAGTATTTT
cdr3_aa: CSAGGGEVTDTQYF
v_call: TRBV20-1
d_call: TRBD2
cdr3_length: 14
clone_size: many
j_call: TRBJ2-3

cdr3_nt: TGCGCCAGCAGCCAAGATAGGGGTTGGCGGCAGCCCCAGCATTTT
cdr3_aa: CASSQDRGWRQPQHF
v_call: TRBV4-3
d_call: -
cdr3_length: 15
clone_size: many
j_call: TRBJ1-5

cdr3_nt: TGCGCCAGCAGCTTGGCTAGTTCGAACTACGAGCAGTACTTC
cdr3_aa: CASSLASSNYEQYF
v_call: TRBV5-1
d_call: -
cdr3_length: 14
clone_size: many
j_call: TRBJ2-7

cdr3_nt: TGTGCCAGCAGTTACGCGACATCCAGCTCCTATAATTCACCCCTCCACTTT
cdr3_aa: CASSYATSSSYNSPLHF
v_call: TRBV6-5
d_call: -
cdr3_length: 17
clone_size: many
j_call: TRBJ1-6

cdr3_nt: TGTGCCAGCAGTTTTGGGGCAGCAAAAAATCAGCCCCAGCATTTT
cdr3_aa: CASSFGAAKNQPQHF
v_call: TRBV12-3/TRBV12-4
d_call: -
cdr3_length: 15
clone_size: many
j_call: TRBJ1-5

cdr3_nt: TGCAGCGTCCGGAGGAAGTTCTTGGGAAACGCGTCCTACGAGCAGTACTTC
cdr3_aa: CSVRRKFLGNASYEQYF
v_call: TRBV29-1
d_call: -
cdr3_length: 17
clone_size: many
j_call: TRBJ2-7

cdr3_nt: TGTGCCGGCAAGACTAGCGGGAGCTATTACACCGGGGAGCTGTTTTTT
cdr3_aa: CAGKTSGSYYTGELFF
v_call: TRBV11-2
d_call: TRBD2
cdr3_length: 16
clone_size: -
j_call: TRBJ2-2

cdr3_nt: TGTGCCAGCAGTTTAGGCGATTCAACTAATGAAAAACTGTTTTTT
cdr3_aa: CASSLGDSTNEKLFF
v_call: TRBV12-3/TRBV12-4
d_call: -
cdr3_length: 15
clone_size: many
j_call: TRBJ1-4

cdr3_nt: TGTGCCAGCAGTACCCGGACAGGGACCGGGGAGCTGTTTTTT
cdr3_aa: CASSTRTGTGELFF
v_call: TRBV6-2/TRBV6-3
d_call: TRBD1
cdr3_length: 14
clone_size: many
j_call: TRBJ2-2

cdr3_nt: TGTGCCAGCTCACCAGAGACAGGGTTCTACAATGAGCAGTTCTTC
cdr3_aa: CASSPETGFYNEQFF
v_call: TRBV18
d_call: TRBD1
cdr3_length: 15
clone_size: -
j_call: TRBJ2-1

cdr3_nt: TGCAGCGTTGATACAGCCCTCTATGGCTACGCCTTC
cdr3_aa: CSVDTALYGYAF
v_call: TRBV29-1
d_call: -
cdr3_length: 12
clone_size: many
j_call: TRBJ1-2

cdr3_nt: TGTGCCATCAGGAAGACAGGGTCCTCCTACGAGCAGTACTTC
cdr3_aa: CAIRKTGSSYEQYF
v_call: TRBV10-3
d_call: TRBD1
cdr3_length: 14
clone_size: many
j_call: TRBJ2-7

cdr3_nt: TGTGCCAGCAGCTTAGGCGGTACAGGGGATCAGTACTTC
cdr3_aa: CASSLGGTGDQYF
v_call: TRBV7-9
d_call: TRBD1
cdr3_length: 13
clone_size: medium-sized
j_call: TRBJ2-7

cdr3_nt: TGCAGTGCTAGCGGGGGGGCACTCTACAATGAGCAGTTCTTC
cdr3_aa: CSASGGALYNEQFF
v_call: TRBV20-1
d_call: TRBD2
cdr3_length: 14
clone_size: many
j_call: TRBJ2-1

cdr3_nt: TGTGCCAGCAGCTCACTAGCGGGGTCCTACAATGAGCAGTTCTTC
cdr3_aa: CASSSLAGSYNEQFF
v_call: TRBV7-9
d_call: TRBD2
cdr3_length: 15
clone_size: many
j_call: TRBJ2-1

cdr3_nt: TGTGCCAGCAGGCGAGTGAAGGTCTCCTATAATTCACCCCTCCACTTT
cdr3_aa: CASRRVKVSYNSPLHF
v_call: TRBV6-1
d_call: -
cdr3_length: 16
clone_size: many
j_call: TRBJ1-6

cdr3_nt: TGTGCCAGCAGTGAATTAGCGGGAGGGCCAAATGAGCAGTTCTTC
cdr3_aa: CASSELAGGPNEQFF
v_call: TRBV6-1
d_call: TRBD2
cdr3_length: 15
clone_size: many
j_call: TRBJ2-1

cdr3_nt: TGCAGCGTGGAGGGACGGCACTCTGGAAACACCATATATTTT
cdr3_aa: CSVEGRHSGNTIYF
v_call: TRBV29-1
d_call: -
cdr3_length: 14
clone_size: many
j_call: TRBJ1-3

cdr3_nt: TGCGCCAGCAGCTACTCCGGGACTAGGTCGGCCGGGGAGCTGTTTTTT
cdr3_aa: CASSYSGTRSAGELFF
v_call: TRBV5-1
d_call: TRBD2
cdr3_length: 16
clone_size: many
j_call: TRBJ2-2

cdr3_nt: TGCAGTGCTAGAGATCAGAGAAACGGGGGCGTTCAAGAGACCCAGTACTTC
cdr3_aa: CSARDQRNGGVQETQYF
v_call: TRBV20-1
d_call: -
cdr3_length: 17
clone_size: many
j_call: TRBJ2-5

cdr3_nt: TGTGCCAGCAGCCACGGGACAGGGATATACTTC
cdr3_aa: CASSHGTGIYF
v_call: TRBV14
d_call: TRBD1
cdr3_length: 11
clone_size: many
j_call: TRBJ2-7

cdr3_nt: TGCGCCAGCAGTGAGAGACCCTTGACAGGGGGCAGCTACAATGAGCAGTTCTTC
cdr3_aa: CASSERPLTGGSYNEQFF
v_call: TRBV10-1
d_call: TRBD1
cdr3_length: 18
clone_size: -
j_call: TRBJ2-1

cdr3_nt: TGTGCCAGCAGTGCCCGAGCGGCAGGGGGTTACTATGGCTACACCTTC
cdr3_aa: CASSARAAGGYYGYTF
v_call: TRBV2
d_call: TRBD1
cdr3_length: 16
clone_size: many
j_call: TRBJ1-2

cdr3_nt: TGTGCCAGCAGCGTAGGACTAGCGGTTTACAATGAGCAGTTCTTC
cdr3_aa: CASSVGLAVYNEQFF
v_call: TRBV9
d_call: TRBD2
cdr3_length: 15
clone_size: many
j_call: TRBJ2-1

cdr3_nt: TGTGCCACCAGCAGAGATCTAGCGGGGGGCGGACAGCCCCAGCATTTT
cdr3_aa: CATSRDLAGGGQPQHF
v_call: TRBV15
d_call: -
cdr3_length: 16
clone_size: many
j_call: TRBJ1-5

cdr3_nt: TGTGCCAGCTCACCCGGTACAGCTTTCACTGAAGCTTTCTTT
cdr3_aa: CASSPGTAFTEAFF
v_call: TRBV18
d_call: -
cdr3_length: 14
clone_size: many
j_call: TRBJ1-1

cdr3_nt: TGCGCCAGCAGCCCCGGTGGCGGCGGCCGGTACACTGAAGCTTTCTTT
cdr3_aa: CASSPGGGGRYTEAFF
v_call: TRBV5-1
d_call: -
cdr3_length: 16
clone_size: many
j_call: TRBJ1-1

cdr3_nt: TGCGCCAGCAGCTTGGACGGGACAGGGGTCGAGCAGTACTTC
cdr3_aa: CASSLDGTGVEQYF
v_call: TRBV5-1
d_call: TRBD1
cdr3_length: 14
clone_size: many
j_call: TRBJ2-7

cdr3_nt: TGTGCCATCAGGGGAGAGGGGCAGGGGTCCCACGAGCAGTACTTC
cdr3_aa: CAIRGEGQGSHEQYF
v_call: TRBV10-3
d_call: -
cdr3_length: 15
clone_size: once
j_call: TRBJ2-7

cdr3_nt: TGCGCCAGCAGCCATCCAGGACAGGGAACATGGGAGACCCAGTACTTC
cdr3_aa: CASSHPGQGTWETQYF
v_call: TRBV4-3
d_call: TRBD1
cdr3_length: 16
clone_size: many
j_call: TRBJ2-5

cdr3_nt: TGTGCCAGCAGCCACGTCCGGACCGGGGAGCTGTTTTTT
cdr3_aa: CASSHVRTGELFF
v_call: TRBV3-1
d_call: -
cdr3_length: 13
clone_size: -
j_call: TRBJ2-2

cdr3_nt: TGCAGTGCTAGAGACTTTCTAGCGGGGGCAGATACGCAGTATTTT
cdr3_aa: CSARDFLAGADTQYF
v_call: TRBV20-1
d_call: TRBD2
cdr3_length: 15
clone_size: many
j_call: TRBJ2-3